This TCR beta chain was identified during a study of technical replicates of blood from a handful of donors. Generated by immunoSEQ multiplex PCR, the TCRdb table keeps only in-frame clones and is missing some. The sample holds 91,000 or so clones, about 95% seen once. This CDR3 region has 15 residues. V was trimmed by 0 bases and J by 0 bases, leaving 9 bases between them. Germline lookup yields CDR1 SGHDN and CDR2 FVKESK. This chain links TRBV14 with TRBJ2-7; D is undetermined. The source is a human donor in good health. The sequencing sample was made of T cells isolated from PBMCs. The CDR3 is CASSQDPPSSYEQYF. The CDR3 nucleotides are TGTGCCAGCAGCCAAGATCCCCCGAGCTCCTACGAGCAGTACTTC.